The rows below give T cell receptor beta chains drawn from one sample of a study of T-cell memory formation after mild COVID-19. TCRdb re-derived calls from the 5' RACE reads in MiXCR, one entry per CDR3 protein. The table includes 210,000 or so distinct CDR3 sequences, under 12% detected once. The sequencing input was PBMCs or a T cell subset sorted from them (not recorded which). These receptors originate from a man aged 18 to 29 who had mild COVID-19 (a few samples of this study predate the infection). Cell type and time point are not known. The CDR3 runs from the conserved cysteine through the conserved F or W. Rows give clone size only sometimes, using once, few, many, or a class for an expanded clone.

size,V,CDR3
many,TRBV7-9,CASSLRVGTSGERRYNEQFF
few,TRBV7-2,CASSGSGTGRADTQYF
few,TRBV12-3/TRBV12-4,CASSLGQWVGELFF
.,TRBV7-9,CASSLGTGAEYSPLHF
many,TRBV6-5,CASSSQSTHGYTF
.,TRBV4-3,CASSQEIGSPLNIQYF
.,TRBV12-3/TRBV12-4,CASSLGSSGIYNEQFF
.,TRBV20-1,CSAKGGSSYGYTF
few,TRBV6-6,CASIHSRGGRIDTQYF
few,TRBV4-1,CASSQDDRGLYGYTF
many,TRBV7-9,CASSLVDYEQFF
.,TRBV27,CASSPGTPAHNEQFF
.,TRBV7-2,CASSATGWGSSYEQYF
.,TRBV6-2/TRBV6-3,CASSYGPGGANEQFF
few,TRBV28,CAGSWSLSGNTIYF
few,TRBV20-1,CSAFATNEKLFF
many,TRBV5-1,CASSLLAMNTEAFF
.,TRBV25-1,CASPDQTGKGTYEQYF
many,TRBV5-6,CASSLDGLLSTDTQYF
.,TRBV20-1,CSEAGHPSTDTQYF
few,TRBV15,CATSREATGKETQYF
.,TRBV10-2,CASSVSFESPLHF
.,TRBV2,CASSGWAAGNQPQHF
.,TRBV7-3,CASSIDYSYNEQFF
few,TRBV10-3,CAISPGLRSPLHF
many,TRBV12-3/TRBV12-4,CASSPPQGRGTEAFF
many,TRBV12-3/TRBV12-4,CASTLGAGEGTQYF
many,TRBV4-1,CASSQPRLLAGGRRIDTQYF
.,TRBV6-5,CASRFHGRDSGYTF
few,TRBV18,CASSPGTGTGDNEQFF
few,TRBV9,CASSVGLTDTQYF
many,TRBV11-1,CASSHGTEETQYF
.,TRBV12-3/TRBV12-4,CASSLSGRVGYEQYF
.,TRBV4-3,CASSQERSRPEAFF
few,TRBV5-1,CASSSSGGNNEQFF